This entry concerns a single T cell receptor beta chain. This clone was recorded once. Which antigen it targets is not known. There are no base qualities to consult, and no much larger clone falls within one base. TCR CDR3 regions were amplified from genomic DNA by multiplex PCR using the deep immunoSEQ assay. Genomic DNA extracted from each cell subset was distributed evenly over all wells of several immunoSEQ 96-well plates, and each plate served as one replicate. For sorted subsets, approximately 190 ng genomic DNA, equal to 30,000 to 35,000 T cell genomes, was loaded into each replicate PCR. Purified libraries were measured with a Qubit 3.0 fluorometer, size-checked on a Bioanalyzer 2100, and measured again with the KAPA Library Quantification kit. Each immunoSEQ 96-well plate was sequenced on its own single-read 150-cycle Illumina NextSeq 550 flow cell. On the authors' methods: Because the immunoSEQ output held only junctional sequences and lacked quality scores, the filtering could not match the filtering applied to full-length reads. Sequences were annotated with PyIR, a Python wrapper for IgBLAST v1.9, and V/J genes and CDR3 were assigned using IMGT germline references. Reads were filtered out if the reads had weak V/J assignments (E-value above 1e-6), no CDR3, stop codons, out-of-frame junctions, or ambiguous translated residues. V3J clonotypes were defined as sequences sharing an identical inferred V gene, J gene, and CDR3 amino acid sequence. Percentage overlap between repertoires was calculated by dividing the number of shared unique clonotypes by the size of the smaller repertoire. Three approaches were used to assess repertoire richness: RTK rarefaction, the Chao1 estimator, and Recon v2.1 estimates of unobserved clonotypes. Generation probabilities for all TCRbeta clonotypes obtained by the gDNA method from a handful of donors were computed using OLGA. What TCRdb holds here is the immuneACCESS table cut down to in-frame rearrangements. Part of the clones is not present; checked against another copy, under half of the missing clones reflect an unresolved V gene, and the others are unexplained. V and J calls plus clone size are reproduced from that table; the DNA served to infer D and trimming. Counted in this sample were about 680,000 clones; approximately 90% of them appeared once. The biggest ten clones account for approximately 24% of the sample.

This entry is derived from a study of shared clonotypes between healthy human individuals (dated by TCRdb to between 2020 and 2021). Study-wide context: The cohort included three men and a couple of women between 18 and 49 years of age. For each donor, CD4 naive and CD4 memory were each given three plates, CD8 naive was given two plates, and CD8 memory was given one plate. To estimate repertoire size and how much clonotype sharing occurs between individuals, the study deeply sequenced the blood TCR repertoires of five healthy adults. Different laboratories and diverse techniques were used to prepare libraries and sequence TCR repertoires, to increase sequencing depth and limit assay-specific biases. Leukapheresis yielded between about 0.85 and 10 billion PBMCs per donor.

The study at large found these results: Sampling was restricted to blood, and TCR repertoires in tissue are likely to differ from TCR repertoires in blood. Larger estimated clonotype richness was generally found for naive subsets than for memory subsets. Clonotypes shared by all four sorted-subset donors showed higher generation probabilities than non-shared clonotypes. Because the study included only a small number of donors, the genetic and exposure-history diversity represented was limited. Incomplete sequencing was indicated by rarefaction of sorted-subset datasets, despite the large sequencing depth. Pairwise subsampling led to the expectation that sequencing depth would affect the degree of clonotype sharing among donors. Across a few donors, roughly 5.1% of naive CD4, roughly 3.5% of naive CD8, under 2.5% of memory CD4, and under 0.45% of memory CD8 clonotypes were shared.

For the CD8 naive samples, CD45RO-negative cells were positively selected for CCR7, yielding a CD45RA+CCR7+ population from which TemRA cells were excluded. The donors were healthy, HIV-negative adults with no recently reported acute infections or vaccinations. All donors were Caucasian adults living in Nashville, Tennessee, USA. Blood was obtained by leukapheresis, after which PBMCs were separated by Ficoll-Histopaque density gradient centrifugation and cryopreserved in liquid nitrogen vapor phase. Analytical flow cytometry was used to check the purity and quantity of every magnetically sorted T cell population. From each sorted fraction, genomic DNA was isolated and quantified by UV absorbance on a Nanodrop 2000c. Reading the germline V gene (reference sequence) gives CDR1 MNHNY and CDR2 SVGAGI. The CDR3 runs 14 residues from the cysteine to the phenylalanine. Only the CDR3 DNA is retained, 42 bases long and in frame from the first base. V gives up 7 bases and J gives up 1 base, and the segment between their germline ends measures 13 bases.

This receptor was identified in a man aged 30-40 years in good health. The receptor chain draws on TRBV6-6 and TRBJ1-1, with TRBD1 perhaps the D gene, on 5 matching bases. Sequencing was carried out using naive CD8+ T cells sorted from blood. The cell subset or site label for this specimen denotes: CD45RA+CCR7+. In nucleotides, the sequence is TGTGCCAGCACGCTCAGGGAAGGGAACACTGAAGCTTTCTTT. Translated, this gives CASTLREGNTEAFF.